These 10 T cell receptor beta chains originate from one sample sequenced in a study of blood T cell repertoires in COVID-19. Using immunoSEQ multiplex PCR, the repertoire was profiled, and TCRdb retains in-frame clones only, with some absent. The sample records over 130,000 clones, around 87% being singletons. Material for sequencing was peripheral blood. Receptor source: a human donor in a cohort sampled during active COVID-19.

This clone was detected once. Its ends do not fully match the called genes, so a read error is possible. The chain links TRBV7-8 to TRBJ1-1; 7 nucleotides match TRBD1. Germline V CDR1 and CDR2: SGHVS, FQNEAQ. CDR3 length: 13 residues. DNA of the CDR3: TGTGCCAGCATCGACAGGGATGTGACTGAAGTTTTCTTT. Translation: CASIDRDVTEVFF.

This clone was detected once. This CDR3 reads CASSLVLRGTQYF. The CDR3, as DNA: TGTGCCAGCAGCTTGGTTCTAAGGGGGACCCAGTACTTC. The chain joins TRBV5-4 to TRBJ2-5; D is perhaps TRBD1 (5 bases). Trimming stripped 0 bases from V and 7 bases from J, with 10 bases between. The CDR3 has 13 residues. The germline V gene encodes CDR1 SGHNT and CDR2 YYREEE (reference sequence). The whole variable domain, remainder taken from reference TRBV5-4 and TRBJ2-5, is ETGVTQSPTHLIKTRGQQVTLRCSSQSGHNTVSWYQQALGQGPQFIFQYYREEENGRGNFPPRFSGLQFPNYSSELNVNALELDDSALYLCASSLVLRGTQYFGPGTRLLVL.

The chain employs TRBV28 and TRBJ1-2; D unresolved. The CDR3 is 12 amino acids. V lost 2 bases and J lost 8, with 9 bases in between. Germline V gene lookup returns CDR1 MDHEN and CDR2 SYDVKM. The CDR3 protein is CASSLGLAGYTF. As DNA, the CDR3 is TGTGCCAGCAGTTTAGGTCTGGCCGGCTACACCTTC.

The chain employs TRBV6-5 and TRBJ2-2; 9 positions agree with TRBD1. The CDR3 loop spans 16 amino acids. The germline CDR1 and CDR2 sequences are MNHEY and SVGAGI. With 0 bases clipped from V and 5 bases from J, the junction kept 4 bases outside the gene matches. CDR3 DNA sequence: TGTGCCAGCAGTTACTCGACACAGGGGGCGACCGGGGAGCTGTTTTTT. Translating it yields CASSYSTQGATGELFF.

The chain is built from TRBV7-6 and TRBJ2-5; D is possibly TRBD2 (6 bases). The CDR3 is 16 residues long. V lost 1 base to trimming and J lost 4 bases, with 16 bases between them. Germline values: CDR1 SGHVS, CDR2 FNYEAQ. Here the CDR3 DNA reads TGTGCCAGCAGCTTAGGTAGCGGCCACCTCGGAGAGACCCAGTACTTC. This codes for CASSLGSGHLGETQYF.

The rearrangement uses TRBV4-1 and TRBJ2-2, with 11 bases aligning to TRBD2. Germline CDR1 and CDR2: MGHRA and YSYEKL. Unmatched junction bases numbered 7, after V lost 1 base and J lost 3 bases. The CDR3 spans 18 residues. The CDR3 sequence is CASSQGASGRTDTGELFF. The CDR3 nucleotides are TGCGCCAGCAGCCAAGGGGCTAGCGGGAGGACGGACACCGGGGAGCTGTTTTTT.

The chain carries TRBV6-5 and TRBJ2-7; 9 bases are a match to TRBD2. Trimming at V came to 6 bases and at J to 0 bases, leaving 6 bases not matched to a gene. Germline V gene sequence: CDR1 MNHEY, CDR2 SVGAGI. The CDR3 has 15 residues. Here the CDR3 DNA reads TGTGCCAGCAGCAACGGCGGGGGGGGCTCCTACGAGCAGTACTTC. Its translation is CASSNGGGGSYEQYF.

The chain uses TRBV7-9 and TRBJ2-5; D ambiguous. CDR1 is SEHNR and CDR2 is FQNEAQ in the germline V gene (reference sequence). Trimming removed 11 bases at V and 2 bases at J, with 21 bases between. The CDR3 loop spans 15 amino acids. The CDR3 nucleotides read TGTGCCGGAACAGCTTATCCCCCCCCTCAAGAGACCCAGTACTTC. It encodes CAGTAYPPPQETQYF.

The gene calls are TRBV5-4 and TRBJ2-2; D unresolved. Germline values: CDR1 SGHNT, CDR2 YYREEE (reference sequence). The CDR3 contains 13 residues. V lost 4 bases and J lost 1, with 5 bases in between. The CDR3 here is CASSIWNTGELFF. DNA for the CDR3: TGTGCCAGCAGCATCTGGAACACCGGGGAGCTGTTTTTT.

V usage is TRBV7-6 and J usage is TRBJ2-7, with TRBD2 as a possible D gene (7 bases). Germline V gene data show CDR1 as SGHVS and CDR2 as FNYEAQ. This CDR3 region has 15 residues. Trimming took 1 base from V and 2 from J, leaving 12 bases between them. DNA of the CDR3: TGTGCCAGCAGCTTAGACGGGGGGCCCCCCTACGAGCAGTACTTC. Protein product: CASSLDGGPPYEQYF.